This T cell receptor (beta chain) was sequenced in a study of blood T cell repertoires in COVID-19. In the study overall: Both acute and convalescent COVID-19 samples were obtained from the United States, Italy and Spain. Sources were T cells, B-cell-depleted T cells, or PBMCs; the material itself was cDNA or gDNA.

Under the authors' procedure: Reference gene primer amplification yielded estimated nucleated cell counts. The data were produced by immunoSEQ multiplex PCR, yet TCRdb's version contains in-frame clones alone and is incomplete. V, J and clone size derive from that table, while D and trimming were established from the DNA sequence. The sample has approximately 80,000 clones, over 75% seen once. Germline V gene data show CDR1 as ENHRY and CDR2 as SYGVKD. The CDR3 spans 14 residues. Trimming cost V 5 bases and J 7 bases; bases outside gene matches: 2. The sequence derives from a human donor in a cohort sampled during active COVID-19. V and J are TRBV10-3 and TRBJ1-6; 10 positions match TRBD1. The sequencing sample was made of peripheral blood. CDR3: CAISRDRGNSPLHF. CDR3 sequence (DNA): TGTGCCATCAGTCGGGACAGGGGAAATTCACCCCTCCACTTT.